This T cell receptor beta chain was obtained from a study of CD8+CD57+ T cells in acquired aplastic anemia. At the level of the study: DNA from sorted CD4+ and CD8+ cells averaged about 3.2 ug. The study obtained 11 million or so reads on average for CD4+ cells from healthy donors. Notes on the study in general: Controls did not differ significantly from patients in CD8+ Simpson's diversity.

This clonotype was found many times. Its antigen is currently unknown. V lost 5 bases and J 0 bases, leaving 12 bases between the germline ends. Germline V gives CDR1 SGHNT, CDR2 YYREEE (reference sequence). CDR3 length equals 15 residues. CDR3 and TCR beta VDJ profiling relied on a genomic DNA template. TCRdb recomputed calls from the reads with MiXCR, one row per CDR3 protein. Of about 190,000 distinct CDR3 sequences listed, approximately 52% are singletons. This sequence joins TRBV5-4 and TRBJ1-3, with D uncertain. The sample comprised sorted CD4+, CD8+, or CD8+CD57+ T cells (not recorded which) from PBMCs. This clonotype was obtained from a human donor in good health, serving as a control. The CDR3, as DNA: TGTGCCAGCAGTCTAGGTGGCCCCTCTGGAAACACCATATATTTT. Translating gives CASSLGGPSGNTIYF.